Listed below are T cell receptor beta chains from one sample, sequenced in a study of T-cell reconstitution after alpha-beta-depleted transplantation in children. TCRdb used MiXCR to reprocess the PCR reads, holding one entry per CDR3 protein. This table has some 200,000 distinct CDR3 sequences, approximately 7% appearing once. The sample consisted of PBMCs, taken before TCRalphabeta/CD19-depleted stem cell transplant. The receptor source for this set is a boy younger than 10 with acute lymphoblastic leukemia, due to receive a stem cell transplant. Each CDR3 is given with its conserved first and last residue. The D gene is left open where the match is weak. The size of a clone is reported for some rows only, either as once, few or many, or as a class for expanded clones.

>TRBJ1-1|NA|many|TRBV12-3/TRBV12-4
TGTGCCAGCAGTTTTAGCCAGACGGGCACTGAAGCTTTCTTT
CASSFSQTGTEAFF
>TRBJ2-1|NA|NA|TRBV28
TGTGCCAGCAGTTATTTAGTCCATGAGCAGTTCTTC
CASSYLVHEQFF
>TRBJ1-4|NA|NA|TRBV14
TGTGCCAGCAGCCAAGCGTTATACAGGCGAGCAACTAATGAAAAACTGTTTTTT
CASSQALYRRATNEKLFF
>TRBJ2-3|TRBD2|many|TRBV7-9
TGTGCCAGCAGCCTTAGCGGGAGGGCCCCAGATACGCAGTATTTT
CASSLSGRAPDTQYF
>TRBJ2-3|TRBD2|many|TRBV11-2
TGTGCCAGCAGCTCCTGGGGGGGAGGGAAGACTACTAGCACAGATACGCAGTATTTT
CASSSWGGGKTTSTDTQYF
>TRBJ2-1|NA|many|TRBV5-1
TGCGCCAGCAGCTTGCGAGGGGATTCTTACAATGAGCAGTTCTTC
CASSLRGDSYNEQFF
>TRBJ2-3|NA|many|TRBV20-1
TGCAGTGCTAGCGAGCCGACTAGCACAGATACGCAGTATTTT
CSASEPTSTDTQYF
>TRBJ2-3|TRBD2|many|TRBV20-1
TGCAGTGCTAGAGGAGGTTTCGCTAGCGGGAGCACAGATACGCAGTATTTT
CSARGGFASGSTDTQYF
>TRBJ2-7|NA|many|TRBV20-1
TGCAGTGCTAGTAATGCTCAGGGTATCCACGAGCAGTACTTC
CSASNAQGIHEQYF
>TRBJ1-2|TRBD1|few|TRBV20-1
TGCAGTGCTCGATACGGACTAGACAGGGGGCCAGTCGGCTACACCTTC
CSARYGLDRGPVGYTF
>TRBJ2-3|TRBD2|many|TRBV9
TGTGCCAGCAGCGTAGAGCCAGCGGGGGTTATAGATACGCAGTATTTT
CASSVEPAGVIDTQYF
>TRBJ1-2|TRBD1|few|TRBV12-3/TRBV12-4
TGTGCCAGCAGTTCCCTCGACAGGGATGGCTACACCTTC
CASSSLDRDGYTF
>TRBJ1-4|NA|few|TRBV20-1
TGCAGTGCCGAGACAGGCCGAAATGAAAAACTGTTTTTT
CSAETGRNEKLFF
>TRBJ2-2|NA|many|TRBV19
TGTGCCAGTATGCGTGGGGACGGGGAGCTGTTTTTT
CASMRGDGELFF
>TRBJ2-2|NA|NA|TRBV7-2
TGTGCCAGCAGCTTAGCCGGGGGCTCCGAGGCGAACACCGGGGAGCTGTTTTTT
CASSLAGGSEANTGELFF
>TRBJ2-1|NA|many|TRBV20-1
TGCAGTGCAAGGGGGTTGGGTGAGCAGTTCTTC
CSARGLGEQFF
>TRBJ2-1|NA|many|TRBV12-5
TGTGCTAGTGGTTTGGGATACAATGAGCAGTTCTTC
CASGLGYNEQFF
>TRBJ1-1|NA|few|TRBV7-2
TGTGCCAGCAGGGAACCGGGAGCTGAAGCTTTCTTT
CASREPGAEAFF
>TRBJ2-3|NA|many|TRBV5-1
TGCGCCAGCAGCTTCGAGTTGGCCACAGATACGCAGTATTTT
CASSFELATDTQYF
>TRBJ1-1|NA|few|TRBV12-3/TRBV12-4
TGTGCCAGCAGTTATCAGGGGAAAGGAGCTTTCTTT
CASSYQGKGAFF
>TRBJ2-7|NA|many|TRBV5-1
TGCGCCAGCAGCCGGGACAAGGTTTCCTACGAGCAGTACTTC
CASSRDKVSYEQYF
>TRBJ1-2|NA|many|TRBV5-1
TGCGCCAGCAGCGGTTCGACAGGAGGGGATGGCTACACCTTC
CASSGSTGGDGYTF
>TRBJ2-2|NA|many|TRBV5-1
TGCGCCAGCAGCTTACAGGGAAACACCGGGGAGCTGTTTTTT
CASSLQGNTGELFF
>TRBJ2-2|TRBD1|many|TRBV28
TGTGCCAGCAGTTCCCGAACAGGGGTCGTCGTCCCCGGGGAGCTGTTTTTT
CASSSRTGVVVPGELFF
>TRBJ2-6|NA|NA|TRBV4-2
TGTGCCAGCAGCCAGTCCCAGGGTCCCTCTGGGGCCAACGTCCTGACTTTC
CASSQSQGPSGANVLTF
>TRBJ1-1|NA|few|TRBV29-1
TGCAGCGTTGTCCCAGAAGCTTTCTTT
CSVVPEAFF
>TRBJ1-1|TRBD1|many|TRBV20-1
TGCAGTGCTCCGACAGGGTCGAAGACTGAAGCTTTCTTT
CSAPTGSKTEAFF
>TRBJ1-2|TRBD1|NA|TRBV15
TGTGCCACCAGCAGAGACCGGACAGGTCTCCTTGGTGGCTACACCTTC
CATSRDRTGLLGGYTF
>TRBJ2-5|NA|NA|TRBV13
TGTGCCAGCAGGAAAGCCGGGACTTCGAGGACCCGGTACTTC
CASRKAGTSRTRYF
>TRBJ1-2|NA|many|TRBV29-1
TGCAGCGTTGAAGAGACAGTATCTATGGGCTACACCTTC
CSVEETVSMGYTF
>TRBJ2-5|TRBD2|many|TRBV12-3/TRBV12-4
TGTGCCAGCAGTCCGGGGACTAGCGGGGGGTGGGAAGAGACCCAGTACTTC
CASSPGTSGGWEETQYF
>TRBJ1-5|TRBD1|many|TRBV7-2
TGTGCCAGCAGCCCGCAGGGGGTGGGCAATCAGCCCCAGCATTTT
CASSPQGVGNQPQHF
>TRBJ1-1|NA|NA|TRBV6-6
TGTGCCAGCATCTCGGACAGTTCCGAAGCTTTCTTT
CASISDSSEAFF
>TRBJ1-3|NA|many|TRBV28
TGTGCCAGCAGTTCGCCGGGACGAAAGACTGGAAACACCATATATTTT
CASSSPGRKTGNTIYF
>TRBJ1-1|NA|NA|TRBV27
TGTGCCAGCACCCCCGGGCCGAACACTGAAGCTTTCTTT
CASTPGPNTEAFF
>TRBJ2-4|NA|many|TRBV5-6
TGTGCCAGCAGGTCTGGGGGAACCAAAAACATTCAGTACTTC
CASRSGGTKNIQYF
>TRBJ1-1|TRBD1|few|TRBV19
TGTGCCACCCTCCTCACTCCCGGGACAGGGAACACTGAAGCTTTCTTT
CATLLTPGTGNTEAFF
>TRBJ2-6|NA|many|TRBV9
TGTGCCAGCAGCGTAGTAGAAGGCAGCTCTGGGGCCAACGTCCTGACTTTC
CASSVVEGSSGANVLTF